The clone carrying this T cell receptor (beta chain) was recorded many times. What it recognizes is unknown. The sample comes from a study of post-analysis software for immune sequencing data. The overall study: There were relapsing-remitting, secondary progressive and progressive-relapsing multiple sclerosis among the disease courses included.

Unique molecular identifiers tagged the TCR beta cDNA libraries. Roughly 500,000 cDNA molecules were obtained per 1 to 10 million input T cells. TCRdb reanalysed the PCR reads using MiXCR and keeps one entry per CDR3 protein. The repertoire has approximately 770,000 distinct CDR3 sequences, around 42% of them found once; the top ten carry approximately 5%. Study-wide points: There were a few TRBV segments more frequent in patients than controls, and TRBV5-6, TRBV5-1 and TRBV20-1 were among them. Samples sharing a preparation batch grouped tightly together when assessed by F measure. In multiple sclerosis, normalized Chao1 diversity was significantly below that of controls.

The CDR3 spans 13 residues. V lost 7 bases, J lost 4 bases, and 11 bases lay in between. Germline-derived CDR1 and CDR2 are SQVTM and ANQGSEA. The V call is TRBV29-1, the J call TRBJ2-6, with D perhaps matching TRBD1 or TRBD2 (5 bases each). This receptor was taken from a girl aged 5-17 years with multiple sclerosis. Sequenced sample: blood. This CDR3 reads CSAEGTGANVLTF. CDR3 sequence (DNA): TGCAGCGCTGAGGGGACCGGGGCCAACGTCCTGACTTTC.